The next 12 T cell receptor beta chains were all read from a single sample in a study of blood T cells in healthy people across ages. With a J-beta primer mix and a sample-barcoded 5' primer, a second PCR ran about 7 to 12 cycles. TCRdb called the 5' RACE reads again in MiXCR, with one record for every CDR3 protein. The data hold 500,000 to 650,000 distinct CDR3 sequences, with about 26% observed a single time. The same data also contributed to another study, on T cells of mothers and their children.

Sequencing was carried out using blood. The receptors originated from a boy aged 2 to 10 in good health.

The chain joins TRBV20-1 to TRBJ2-7; no clear D gene. V gave up 1 base and J gave up 2 bases, with 9 bases separating them. The length of the CDR3 is 13 residues. Germline assignment: CDR1 DFQATT and CDR2 SNEGSKA (reference sequence). Here the CDR3 reads CSARGGGTYEQYF. The CDR3 bases are TGCAGTGCTAGAGGTGGCGGAACCTACGAGCAGTACTTC.

This sequence joins TRBV5-1 and TRBJ1-2, with 7 bases that match TRBD1. Trimming removed 4 bases from V and 0 bases from J; junction bases left unmatched: 6. The CDR3 loop spans 15 amino acids. CDR1 and CDR2 from the germline V gene are SGHRS and YFSETQ. The CDR3 reads CASSIRQGTNYGYTF. For the CDR3, the DNA is TGCGCCAGCAGCATAAGACAGGGTACTAACTATGGCTACACCTTC.

The chain joins TRBV6-5 to TRBJ1-2; 7 bases agree with TRBD1. CDR3 length: 17 residues. CDR1 is MNHEY, CDR2 SVGAGI, per germline. Trimming at V came to 6 bases and at J to 4 bases, leaving 17 bases not matched to a gene. This CDR3 reads CASRPDARQGLAYGYTF. In nucleotides, the CDR3 is TGTGCCAGCAGGCCCGACGCTCGACAGGGCCTGGCCTATGGCTACACCTTC.

This clonotype has more than one count but fewer than ten. The junction departs from the called germline gene at one end, perhaps through a read error. The chain uses TRBV12-3 or TRBV12-4 and TRBJ2-4; 12 nucleotides line up with TRBD2. The CDR3 spans 15 residues. CDR3 bases: TGTGCCAGCAGTTCCAGGACTAGCGGGGCGGGCATTCAGTGCTTC. The encoded protein is CASSSRTSGAGIQCF.

The gene calls are TRBV10-2 and TRBJ2-5, with 7 bases lining up with TRBD2. The trim removed 2 bases at V and 5 bases at J, leaving 11 bases unmatched. Germline V gene lookup returns CDR1 WSHSY and CDR2 SAAADI. The length of the CDR3 is 16 residues. In nucleotides, the CDR3 is TGCGCCAGCAGTGAGCCAACTAGCACCGGGGGGGAGACCCAGTACTTC. Translating it yields CASSEPTSTGGETQYF.

This clonotype came up a few times. The chain combines TRBV7-2 with TRBJ2-1; D not resolved. Germline V CDR1 and CDR2: SGHTA, FQGNSA. V lost 5 bases and J lost 0, with 8 bases in between. The CDR3 sequence is 14 residues long. The CDR3 protein is CASSPRTSYNEQFF. In DNA, the CDR3 is TGTGCCAGCAGCCCGCGAACCTCCTACAATGAGCAGTTCTTC.

The V and J genes are TRBV5-4 and TRBJ2-7; possibly TRBD2 for D (6 bases). The germline gives CDR1 SGHNT, CDR2 YYREEE (reference sequence). Trimming stripped 4 bases from V and 4 bases from J, with 9 bases between. The CDR3 is 12 amino acids. As DNA, the CDR3 is TGTGCCAGCAGCCGGGACTTTTACGAGCAGTACTTC. Protein: CASSRDFYEQYF. The full variable domain, with the rest looked up from reference TRBV5-4 and TRBJ2-7, is ETGVTQSPTHLIKTRGQQVTLRCSSQSGHNTVSWYQQALGQGPQFIFQYYREEENGRGNFPPRFSGLQFPNYSSELNVNALELDDSALYLCASSRDFYEQYFGPGTRLTVT.

About this clonotype: One end of the junction does not line up with germline, which may come from a read error. V and J are TRBV5-1 and TRBJ2-5, with D possibly called TRBD1 or TRBD2 (5 bases each). The length of the CDR3 is 14 residues. CDR1 is SGHRS and CDR2 is YFSETQ in the germline V gene. DNA for the CDR3: TGCACCAGCAGCTGGGGGTCCCAACAAGAGACCCAGTACTTC. It is translated as CTSSWGSQQETQYF.

The CDR3 nucleotides are TGTGCCAGCAGCTCGGTACAGGGGGCTTTGGAGCCCCAGCATTTT. Protein sequence: CASSSVQGALEPQHF. This chain links TRBV4-2 with TRBJ1-5; 9 positions match TRBD1. CDR1 LGHNA and CDR2 YNFKEQ come from the germline V gene. The CDR3 is made up of 15 amino acids. V dropped 5 bases and J dropped 8; count of bases not matched to a gene: 10.

This clonotype was counted at least ten times. CDR3 coding DNA: TGTGCCAGCAGCCCGGGGGCAGATACGCAGTATTTT. This translates into CASSPGADTQYF. The rearrangement links TRBV3-1 to TRBJ2-3; a weak D match, TRBD2 (6 bases). V was pared by 4 bases and J by 4 bases, with 6 bases between. The germline V gene has CDR1 LGHDT and CDR2 YNNKEL (reference sequence). The CDR3 has 12 residues.

The chain has TRBV20-1 and TRBJ2-5, with a tentative D call TRBD2 (5 bases). The DNA end lines up better with TRBJ2-7; the J call may be wrong. Germline CDR1 DFQATT, CDR2 SNEGSKA (reference sequence). This CDR3 is 16 amino acids long. The CDR3 sequence is CSARDPGGLLSYEQYF. As DNA, the CDR3 is TGCAGTGCTAGAGATCCCGGAGGCCTACTATCCTACGAGCAGTACTTC.

This clonotype is a singleton in its sample. The chain recombines TRBV5-6 with TRBJ1-1; D not certain. Germline values: CDR1 SGHDT, CDR2 YYEEEE. The CDR3 loop spans 16 amino acids. Trimming shortened V by 4 bases and J by 1 base, and 17 bases separated the two germline ends. In DNA, the CDR3 is TGTGCCAGCAGCCCCTCCGGAGTGGTCCCGAACACTGAAGCTTTCTTT. Translating it yields CASSPSGVVPNTEAFF.